This T cell receptor (beta chain) was captured in a study of neoadjuvant nivolumab and ipilimumab in lung cancer. Study-level findings and limits: Resected tumors had greater TCR richness and clonality than uninvolved lung. Only a single major-pathologic-response sample was available for clonality analysis. From pretherapy to surgery, tumor richness and clonality rose with dual therapy.

Clones were sequenced by immunoSEQ multiplex PCR, and TCRdb holds only the in-frame ones, with some missing. This table has 30,000 to 45,000 clones, nearly 90% appearing once. The germline V and J ends were trimmed by 4 bases and 3 bases, with 20 bases remaining between them. Per germline, CDR1 SGHNT and CDR2 YYREEE (reference sequence). The CDR3 spans 17 residues. About this clone: Its specificity is unknown.

This rearrangement joins TRBV5-4 to TRBJ1-3, with a possible D match to TRBD1 (5 bases). Sequences were derived from peripheral blood, sampled before neoadjuvant nivolumab, alone or with ipilimumab. The TCR comes from an adult with non-small cell lung cancer. CDR3 in DNA: TGTGCCAGCAGCCTGGATGGGGCGCTCGAAGGTGGAAACACCATATATTTT. Translating it yields CASSLDGALEGGNTIYF.